This T cell receptor beta chain is from a study of OX40 agonist ivuxolimab in advanced cancers. Study in general: Given to patients was ivuxolimab, an agonistic anti-OX40 (CD134) antibody.

Measured with immunoSEQ multiplex PCR; TCRdb has only the in-frame clones, and not every one. The sample has some 44,000 clones; around 87% are singletons. The CDR3 length is 13 residues. Germline CDR1 SGHRS, CDR2 YFSETQ. V was clipped by 4 bases and J by 6 bases; unmatched bases: 5. Sequencing was performed on CD4+ or CD8+ T cells sorted from blood, taken in a trial of the OX40 agonist ivuxolimab. This chain joins TRBV5-1 and TRBJ2-7, with TRBD1 identical over 9 bases. This clonotype was sampled from an adult with an advanced solid tumor such as melanoma, head and neck, liver or kidney cancer. CDR3 loop: CASSRDRDGEQYF. The DNA for the CDR3 is TGCGCCAGCAGCCGGGACAGGGATGGCGAGCAGTACTTC.